The clone carrying this TCR beta chain is deemed medium-sized. The library was designed around alpha chains, so this beta chain is a stray read whose abundance carries little weight. Time point: sample taken at primary tumor resection. The CDR3 loop spans 15 amino acids. The germline V gene encodes CDR1 LGHNA and CDR2 YNFKEQ. V was pared by 4 bases and J by 5 bases, with 17 bases between. This sample was included in a study of spatial heterogeneity in lung cancer. TCRdb re-called the 5' RACE reads through MiXCR, storing one row per CDR3 protein. Of 16,000 or so distinct CDR3 sequences listed, roughly 3.6% were seen once; the top ten hold approximately 9%.

V gene TRBV4-2 combines with J gene TRBJ2-5, with a weak D call TRBD2 (6 bases). Source: normal lung tissue next to the tumor, taken at surgery. The receptor comes from a male donor with early-stage non-small cell lung cancer. CDR3 in DNA: TGTGCCAGCAGCCCCCGTGGTAGCGGAATGGAGACCCAGTACTTC. Translating it yields CASSPRGSGMETQYF.